The rows below give T cell receptor beta chains drawn from one sample of a study of neurological immune-mediated disorders. TCRdb fed the 5' RACE reads into MiXCR, producing one record per CDR3 protein. The table includes more than 45,000 distinct CDR3 sequences, 3% to 4% detected once. Sequences were obtained from PBMCs. The receptor source for this set is a man aged 35 to 55 with multiple sclerosis. CDR3s include the opening cysteine and the closing phenylalanine or tryptophan. The order of the fields is V gene, clone size, J gene, CDR3 protein. Some rows have no size entry. The others give once, few or many, or a class for an expanded clone.

v_gene: TRBV7-2
abundance: many
j_gene: TRBJ1-2
CDR3aa: CASSLGSSNYGYTF

v_gene: TRBV30
abundance: many
j_gene: TRBJ1-3
CDR3aa: CAWSTEFPIYF

v_gene: TRBV20-1
abundance: many
j_gene: TRBJ2-5
CDR3aa: CSARALAGVETQYF

v_gene: TRBV3-1
abundance: .
j_gene: TRBJ1-1
CDR3aa: CASSHQQDTEAFF

v_gene: TRBV4-1
abundance: few
j_gene: TRBJ1-6
CDR3aa: CASSQGGGGKGYNSPLNF

v_gene: TRBV4-1
abundance: few
j_gene: TRBJ1-6
CDR3aa: CASSIPLEPLNF

v_gene: TRBV10-3
abundance: many
j_gene: TRBJ2-5
CDR3aa: CAISEASGGAQYF

v_gene: TRBV2
abundance: few
j_gene: TRBJ1-5
CDR3aa: CASRRTDYSNQPQNF

v_gene: TRBV20-1
abundance: .
j_gene: TRBJ1-2
CDR3aa: CSARTPEGGYGYTF

v_gene: TRBV20-1
abundance: many
j_gene: TRBJ2-1
CDR3aa: CSARDRGGGEQFF

v_gene: TRBV24-1
abundance: .
j_gene: TRBJ1-5
CDR3aa: CATSGTTRQGMDQPQHF

v_gene: TRBV7-3
abundance: many
j_gene: TRBJ2-3
CDR3aa: CASSSGLAGGTDTQYF

v_gene: TRBV6-8
abundance: many
j_gene: TRBJ2-5
CDR3aa: CASSYSLSSGADQETQYF

v_gene: TRBV10-3
abundance: many
j_gene: TRBJ1-1
CDR3aa: CAPQSRQNTEAFF

v_gene: TRBV5-1
abundance: many
j_gene: TRBJ2-1
CDR3aa: CASSLQGENYNEQFF

v_gene: TRBV20-1
abundance: many
j_gene: TRBJ2-3
CDR3aa: CSARDSLEDTQYF

v_gene: TRBV7-8
abundance: many
j_gene: TRBJ2-5
CDR3aa: CASSLADGTQYF

v_gene: TRBV5-1
abundance: medium-sized
j_gene: TRBJ1-5
CDR3aa: CASSPGQGGDQPQHF

v_gene: TRBV4-1
abundance: many
j_gene: TRBJ1-2
CDR3aa: CASSQDVRQPNYGYTF

v_gene: TRBV5-1
abundance: many
j_gene: TRBJ1-4
CDR3aa: CASSLGDRGLNEKLFF

v_gene: TRBV5-1
abundance: many
j_gene: TRBJ2-3
CDR3aa: CASSSGTDTDTQYF

v_gene: TRBV7-8
abundance: many
j_gene: TRBJ2-1
CDR3aa: CASSLGPGGNEQFF

v_gene: TRBV5-1
abundance: many
j_gene: TRBJ2-3
CDR3aa: CASSLKGRADTQYF

v_gene: TRBV12-3/TRBV12-4
abundance: many
j_gene: TRBJ1-4
CDR3aa: CASRGTGVTNEKLFF

v_gene: TRBV28
abundance: many
j_gene: TRBJ2-1
CDR3aa: CASSRSGGAFYNEQFF

v_gene: TRBV7-8
abundance: .
j_gene: TRBJ1-5
CDR3aa: CASSLGGREGTQNF

v_gene: TRBV12-3/TRBV12-4
abundance: many
j_gene: TRBJ1-4
CDR3aa: CASSVLLGEKLFF

v_gene: TRBV10-3
abundance: many
j_gene: TRBJ1-2
CDR3aa: CAISGRDREQGYTF

v_gene: TRBV20-1
abundance: many
j_gene: TRBJ1-5
CDR3aa: CSARDRDRSNQPQHF

v_gene: TRBV29-1
abundance: many
j_gene: TRBJ1-1
CDR3aa: CSVSGVNTEAFF

v_gene: TRBV5-6
abundance: many
j_gene: TRBJ1-4
CDR3aa: CASSLVGVNEKLFF

v_gene: TRBV4-2
abundance: .
j_gene: TRBJ2-3
CDR3aa: CASSQPTWGGLDTDTQYF

v_gene: TRBV20-1
abundance: many
j_gene: TRBJ1-2
CDR3aa: CSATQGTGGVGGYTF

v_gene: TRBV19
abundance: many
j_gene: TRBJ2-1
CDR3aa: CASSTDLNEQFF

v_gene: TRBV20-1
abundance: many
j_gene: TRBJ1-1
CDR3aa: CSARQQGDTEAFF

v_gene: TRBV20-1
abundance: many
j_gene: TRBJ1-6
CDR3aa: CSARDLAGQGDSPLHF

v_gene: TRBV12-5
abundance: few
j_gene: TRBJ2-5
CDR3aa: CASGLPGGETQYF

v_gene: TRBV3-1
abundance: many
j_gene: TRBJ2-3
CDR3aa: CATTSGGGEGTQYF

v_gene: TRBV9
abundance: medium-sized
j_gene: TRBJ2-5
CDR3aa: CASSIDSSETQYF

v_gene: TRBV7-6
abundance: many
j_gene: TRBJ1-5
CDR3aa: CASSLGALGNQPQHF

v_gene: TRBV3-1
abundance: many
j_gene: TRBJ2-7
CDR3aa: CASSQAYEQYF